The 20 T cell receptor beta chains listed next were all sequenced from one sample in a study of blood T cells in healthy people across ages. Then a second PCR, running about 6 to 11 cycles, was carried out with a sample-barcoded 5' primer and a J-beta primer mix. MiXCR, applied by TCRdb to the 5' RACE reads, yields one record per CDR3 protein. The sample lists roughly 1.5 million distinct CDR3 sequences, about 45% occurring once. The sequencing sample was made of blood. The origin of the receptors is a woman under 30 in good health.

This clonotype was seen a handful of times. DNA for the CDR3: TGTGCCAGCAGCTTAAGGGTGGATGGGGAGAACACTGAAGCTTTCTTT. Its protein is CASSLRVDGENTEAFF. The gene calls are TRBV7-9 and TRBJ1-1; D unresolved. V lost 2 bases to trimming and J lost 1 base, with 14 bases between them. Germline V gene data show CDR1 as SEHNR and CDR2 as FQNEAQ (reference sequence). This CDR3 has 16 residues.

The J gene is TRBJ2-3, the V gene TRBV13; maybe TRBD2 (5 bases). Germline V gene sequence: CDR1 PRHDT, CDR2 FYEKMQ (reference sequence). This CDR3 has 15 residues. Trimming removed 1 base from V and 3 bases from J, with 11 bases in between. The CDR3 loop is CASSLVGLKTDTQYF. DNA for the CDR3: TGTGCCAGCAGCTTAGTAGGACTTAAGACAGATACGCAGTATTTT.

The V call is TRBV25-1, the J call TRBJ2-4; D may be TRBD1 (6 bases). The J call could be wrong; TRBJ2-7 is a better fit for the DNA end. The V gene's germline CDR1 is MGHDK and CDR2 SYGVNS. The CDR3 extends over 16 amino acids. The CDR3 DNA sequence: TGTGCCAGCAGTGAATCGCCGCTCACAGGGACCCACGAGCAGTACTTC. This codes for CASSESPLTGTHEQYF.

This clonotype showed up just a few times. This chain connects TRBV24-1 to TRBJ2-3; weak D call: TRBD2 (6 bases). The V end lost 11 bases, the J end lost 5 bases, and 16 bases lay between the germline ends. CDR1 is KGHDR, CDR2 SFDVKD, per germline. This CDR3 has 13 residues. CDR3 loop: CANQPVGGDTQYF. The CDR3, as DNA: TGTGCCAATCAACCTGTGGGGGGAGATACGCAGTATTTT.

This clonotype was observed a single time. The rearrangement links TRBV29-1 to TRBJ2-1; D gene unclear. The ends were cut back, 0 bases at V and 15 bases at J, with 15 bases in the middle. The CDR3 is 12 residues long. The germline V gene has CDR1 SQVTM and CDR2 ANQGSEA. The CDR3 here is CSVEDRSQGPFF. The CDR3 DNA reads TGCAGCGTTGAAGATCGCAGCCAAGGGCCGTTCTTC.

This clonotype has only a few counts. The V call is TRBV6-2 or TRBV6-3, the J call TRBJ2-4; the D gene is possibly TRBD2 (5 bases). With the DNA end fitting TRBJ2-7 better, the J assignment may be wrong. The length of the CDR3 is 14 residues. Germline assignment: CDR1 MNHEY and CDR2 SVGEGT. The CDR3 DNA reads TGTGCCAGCAGTTCACCCCACGGAGGCTACGAGCAGTACTTC. Protein product: CASSSPHGGYEQYF.

This chain connects TRBV10-3 to TRBJ1-2; no clear D. V lost 6 bases and J 1 base, leaving 9 bases between the germline ends. Per the germline V gene, CDR1 is ENHRY and CDR2 is SYGVKD. The CDR3 consists of 13 residues. The CDR3 sequence is CAISGPINYGYTF. For the CDR3, the DNA is TGTGCCATCAGCGGACCGATTAACTATGGCTACACCTTC.

The CDR3 protein is CSARDSGAGMETQYF. CDR3 sequence (DNA): TGCAGTGCTAGAGATTCGGGGGCAGGGATGGAGACCCAGTACTTC. The J gene is TRBJ2-4, the V gene TRBV20-1; D could derive from TRBD1 or TRBD2 (6 bases each). The J call may be incorrect, as the DNA end agrees better with TRBJ2-5. The CDR3 sequence is 15 residues long. Germline-derived CDR1 and CDR2 are DFQATT and SNEGSKA (reference sequence).

This clonotype has only a few counts. V is TRBV20-1 and J is TRBJ2-1, with TRBD2 matching over 7 bases. CDR1 is DFQATT, CDR2 SNEGSKA, per germline (reference sequence). The CDR3 is made up of 14 amino acids. V dropped 6 bases and J dropped 7; count of bases not matched to a gene: 12. The CDR3 loop reads CSAPMGTNFNEQFF. As DNA, the CDR3 is TGCAGTGCACCCATGGGGACTAACTTTAATGAGCAGTTCTTC.

The rearrangement links TRBV29-1 to TRBJ2-7, with D tentatively TRBD2 (6 bases). This CDR3 has 16 amino acids. Germline V CDR1 and CDR2: SQVTM, ANQGSEA. V shed 0 bases and J shed 0 bases, with 15 bases lying between them. Written as DNA, the CDR3 is TGCAGCGTTGAAGATCGGTTGGAGGGGAGCTCCTACGAGCAGTACTTC. Protein product: CSVEDRLEGSSYEQYF.

A few counts support this clonotype. The rearrangement joins TRBV3-1 to TRBJ2-7, with 12 bases matching TRBD1. V shed 4 bases, J shed 2 bases, and the junction held 3 bases outside the gene matches. CDR1 is LGHDT, CDR2 YNNKEL, per germline (reference sequence). The CDR3 covers 15 residues. Written as DNA, the CDR3 is TGTGCCAGCAGCCCGGGACAGGGGGCACCCTACGAGCAGTACTTC. Translation gives CASSPGQGAPYEQYF.

V gene TRBV5-6 combines with J gene TRBJ2-7; weak D call: TRBD1 (5 bases). The V and J ends lost 4 bases and 6 bases respectively, with 17 bases between them. The CDR3 totals 14 residues. Germline assignment: CDR1 SGHDT and CDR2 YYEEEE. CDR3: CASSIQGPSAEQYF. The CDR3 DNA reads TGTGCCAGCAGCATTCAGGGTCCCTCCGCCGAGCAGTACTTC.

This clonotype was found many times. The J gene is TRBJ2-1, the V gene TRBV27; 7 bases match TRBD1. The CDR3 has 13 residues. V shed 5 bases and J 8 bases; nucleotides not matched to a gene: 6. Germline V lookup: CDR1 MNHEY, CDR2 SMNVEV (reference sequence). The CDR3 DNA reads TGTGCCAGCAGTACAGACAGGGTACATGAGCAGTTCTTC. Its protein is CASSTDRVHEQFF.

At least ten counts were recorded for this clonotype. The CDR3 spells CASSQVIGAHEQYF. CDR3 in DNA: TGCGCCAGCAGCCAAGTGATAGGGGCCCACGAGCAGTACTTC. The chain joins TRBV4-3 to TRBJ2-7; D possibly corresponds to TRBD1 (5 bases). The CDR3 totals 14 residues. Germline assignment: CDR1 LGHNA and CDR2 YSLEER. V was shortened by 1 base and J by 5 bases, with 12 bases between the two germline ends.

J is TRBJ1-5 and V is TRBV15; 9 nucleotides match TRBD1. Germline V gene data show CDR1 as LNHNV and CDR2 as YYDKDF (reference sequence). The CDR3 runs to 16 residues. V was pared by 0 bases and J by 4 bases, with 4 bases of the junction left unmatched. CDR3 region: CATSRDKTGGNQPQHF. In DNA, the CDR3 is TGTGCCACCAGCAGAGATAAGACAGGGGGTAATCAGCCCCAGCATTTT.

In the case of this clonotype: Sequence at one end of the junction differs from germline and may be a read error. The chain links TRBV5-1 to TRBJ1-1; 11 bases agree with TRBD1. The CDR3 length is 13 residues. The V gene's germline CDR1 is SGHRS and CDR2 YFSETQ. The CDR3 region has the DNA TGCGGCAGCTCCGGGACAGGGGGGACTGAAGCTTTCTTT. It yields the protein CGSSGTGGTEAFF.

The chain has TRBV28 and TRBJ1-4; 10 bases agree with TRBD1. J lost 1 base, V lost 6 bases, and 8 bases had no gene match. Germline loops: CDR1 MDHEN, CDR2 SYDVKM. The CDR3 consists of 17 residues. CDR3 nucleotides: TGTGCCAGCAGGGTCGGGACAGGGGTAGTAACTAATGAAAAACTGTTTTTT. The encoded protein is CASRVGTGVVTNEKLFF.

The rearrangement links TRBV4-1 to TRBJ1-2; D is unclear. CDR3 length: 12 residues. Germline lookup yields CDR1 MGHRA and CDR2 YSYEKL. The germline V and J ends were trimmed by 6 bases and 7 bases, with 12 bases remaining between them. In DNA form, the CDR3 reads TGCGCCAGCAGAGACTTCACTCTTGGCTACACCTTC. As protein: CASRDFTLGYTF.

This clonotype has only a few counts. The V call is TRBV6-6, the J call TRBJ1-1, with TRBD1 as a possible D gene (5 bases). The CDR3 is 15 residues long. Trimming pared 8 bases from V and 0 bases from J, leaving 16 bases between. Germline assignment: CDR1 MNHNY and CDR2 SVGAGI (reference sequence). CDR3 bases: TGTGCCAGCGGGGGGGAGATTTTGATGAACACTGAAGCTTTCTTT. It encodes CASGGEILMNTEAFF.

At least ten counts were recorded for this clonotype. The gene calls are TRBV12-3 or TRBV12-4 and TRBJ1-5; D possibly corresponds to TRBD1 (6 bases). The V and J ends lost 3 bases and 7 bases respectively, with 10 bases between them. This CDR3 region has 13 residues. CDR3: CASSLGAGQPQHF. CDR3 DNA: TGTGCCAGCAGTTTGGGGGCAGGGCAGCCCCAGCATTTT.